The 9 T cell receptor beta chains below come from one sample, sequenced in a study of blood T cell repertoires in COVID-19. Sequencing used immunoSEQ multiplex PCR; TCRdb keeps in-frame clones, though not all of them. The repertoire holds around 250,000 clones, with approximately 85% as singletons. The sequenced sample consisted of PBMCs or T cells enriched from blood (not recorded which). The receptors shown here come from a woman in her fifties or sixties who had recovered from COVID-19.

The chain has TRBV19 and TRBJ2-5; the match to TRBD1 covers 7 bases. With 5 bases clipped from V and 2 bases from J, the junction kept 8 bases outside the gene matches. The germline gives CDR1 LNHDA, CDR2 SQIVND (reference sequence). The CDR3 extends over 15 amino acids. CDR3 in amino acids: CASSPDRVAQETQYF. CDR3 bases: TGTGCCAGTAGTCCTGACAGGGTAGCACAAGAGACCCAGTACTTC.

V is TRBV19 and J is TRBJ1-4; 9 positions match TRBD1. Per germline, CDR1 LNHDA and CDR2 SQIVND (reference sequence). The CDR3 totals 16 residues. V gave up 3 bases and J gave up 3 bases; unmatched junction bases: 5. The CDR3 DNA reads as TGTGCCAGTAGTATCACGACAGGGGGAGCTAATGAAAAACTGTTTTTT. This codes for CASSITTGGANEKLFF.

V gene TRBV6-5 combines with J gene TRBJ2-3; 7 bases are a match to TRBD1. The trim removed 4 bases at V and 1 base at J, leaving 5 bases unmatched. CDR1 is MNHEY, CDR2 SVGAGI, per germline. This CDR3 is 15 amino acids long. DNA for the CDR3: TGTGCCAGCAGTTTGGACAGGCCGCGCACAGATACGCAGTATTTT. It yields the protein CASSLDRPRTDTQYF.

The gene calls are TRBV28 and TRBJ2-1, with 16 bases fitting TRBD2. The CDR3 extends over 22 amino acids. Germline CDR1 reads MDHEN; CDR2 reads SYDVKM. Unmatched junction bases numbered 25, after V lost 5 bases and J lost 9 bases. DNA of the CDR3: TGTGCCAGCAGTCGGACATTCACCGGGACTAGCGGGAGGGCCCAGCGGTCAGGTGAGCAGTTCTTC. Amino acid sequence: CASSRTFTGTSGRAQRSGEQFF.

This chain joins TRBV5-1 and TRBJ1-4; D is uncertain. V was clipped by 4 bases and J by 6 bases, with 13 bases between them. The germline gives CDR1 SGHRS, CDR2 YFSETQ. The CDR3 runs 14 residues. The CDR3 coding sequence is TGCGCCAGCAGCATGGTCCCCGGAGATGAAAAACTGTTTTTT. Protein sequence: CASSMVPGDEKLFF.

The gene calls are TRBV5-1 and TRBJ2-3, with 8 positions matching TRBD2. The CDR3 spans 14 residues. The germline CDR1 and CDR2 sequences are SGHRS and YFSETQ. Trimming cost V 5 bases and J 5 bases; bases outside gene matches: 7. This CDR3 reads CASRESGSLDTQYF. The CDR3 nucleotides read TGCGCCAGCAGAGAAAGCGGGAGTTTAGATACGCAGTATTTT.

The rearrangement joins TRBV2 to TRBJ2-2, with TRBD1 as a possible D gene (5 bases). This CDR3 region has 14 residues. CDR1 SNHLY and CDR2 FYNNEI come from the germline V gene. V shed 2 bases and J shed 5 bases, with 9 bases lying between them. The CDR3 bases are TGTGCCAGCAGTGAATGGGGCCCTACCGGGGAGCTGTTTTTT. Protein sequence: CASSEWGPTGELFF.

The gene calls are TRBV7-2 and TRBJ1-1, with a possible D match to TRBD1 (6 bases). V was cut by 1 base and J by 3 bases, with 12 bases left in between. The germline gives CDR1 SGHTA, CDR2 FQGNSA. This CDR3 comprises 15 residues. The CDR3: CASSLEAGVDTEAFF. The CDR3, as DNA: TGTGCCAGCAGCTTAGAGGCAGGGGTAGACACTGAAGCTTTCTTT.

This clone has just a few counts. Written as DNA, the CDR3 is TGTGCCTGGAGTGTTCACCTTGTGGAATCAACAGGGGGTAGAGATAGCGAAGCTTTCTTT. Translated: CAWSVHLVESTGGRDSEAFF. This chain links TRBV30 with TRBJ1-1; 8 nucleotides line up with TRBD1. V gave up 0 bases and J gave up 8 bases; unmatched junction bases: 26. The length of the CDR3 is 20 residues. Germline V gene data show CDR1 as GTSNPN and CDR2 as SVGIG (reference sequence).